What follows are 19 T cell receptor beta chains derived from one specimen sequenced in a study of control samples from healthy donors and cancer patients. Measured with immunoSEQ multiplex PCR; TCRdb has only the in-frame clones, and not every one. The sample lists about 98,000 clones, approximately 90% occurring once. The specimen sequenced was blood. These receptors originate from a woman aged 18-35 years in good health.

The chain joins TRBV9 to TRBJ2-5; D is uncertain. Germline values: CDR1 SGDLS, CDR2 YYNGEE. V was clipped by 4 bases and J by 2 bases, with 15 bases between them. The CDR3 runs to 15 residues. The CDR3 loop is CASSPGRRPQETQYF. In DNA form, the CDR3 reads TGTGCCAGCAGCCCCGGACGGCGACCACAAGAGACCCAGTACTTC.

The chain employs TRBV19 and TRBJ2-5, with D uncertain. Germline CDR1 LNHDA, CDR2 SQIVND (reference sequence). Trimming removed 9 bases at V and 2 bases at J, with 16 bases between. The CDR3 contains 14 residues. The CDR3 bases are TGTGCCAGCCACCCTAATGGCAGACAAGAGACCCAGTACTTC. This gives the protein CASHPNGRQETQYF.

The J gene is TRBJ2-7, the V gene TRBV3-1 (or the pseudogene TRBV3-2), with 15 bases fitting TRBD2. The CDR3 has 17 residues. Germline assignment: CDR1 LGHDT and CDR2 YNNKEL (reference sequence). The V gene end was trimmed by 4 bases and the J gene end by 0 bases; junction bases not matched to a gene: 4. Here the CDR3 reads CASSPGLAGGSSYEQYF. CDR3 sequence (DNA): TGTGCCAGCAGCCCGGGACTAGCGGGAGGAAGCTCCTACGAGCAGTACTTC.

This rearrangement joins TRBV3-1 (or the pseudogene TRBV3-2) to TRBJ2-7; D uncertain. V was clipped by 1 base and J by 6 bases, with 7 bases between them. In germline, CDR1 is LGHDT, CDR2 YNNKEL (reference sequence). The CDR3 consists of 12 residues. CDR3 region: CASSQAKGEQYF. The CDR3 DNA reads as TGTGCCAGCAGCCAAGCTAAGGGCGAGCAGTACTTC.

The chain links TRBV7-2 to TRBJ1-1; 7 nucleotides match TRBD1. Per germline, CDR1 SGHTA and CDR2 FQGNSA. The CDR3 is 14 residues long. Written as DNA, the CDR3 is TGTGCAAGTAAGACAGGGCGGGAGAACACTGAAGCTTTCTTT. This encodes CASKTGRENTEAFF.

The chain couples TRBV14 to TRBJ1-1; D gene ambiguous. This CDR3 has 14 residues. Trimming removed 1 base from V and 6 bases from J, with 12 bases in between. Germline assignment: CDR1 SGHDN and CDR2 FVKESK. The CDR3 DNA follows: TGTGCCAGCAGCCAAGGCAGAGGAGCCGCTGAAGCTTTCTTT. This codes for CASSQGRGAAEAFF. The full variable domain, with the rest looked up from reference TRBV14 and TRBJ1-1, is EAGVTQFPSHSVIEKGQTVTLRCDPISGHDNLYWYRRVMGKEIKFLLHFVKESKQDESGMPNNRFLAERTGGTYSTLKVQPAELEDSGVYFCASSQGRGAAEAFFGQGTRLTVV.

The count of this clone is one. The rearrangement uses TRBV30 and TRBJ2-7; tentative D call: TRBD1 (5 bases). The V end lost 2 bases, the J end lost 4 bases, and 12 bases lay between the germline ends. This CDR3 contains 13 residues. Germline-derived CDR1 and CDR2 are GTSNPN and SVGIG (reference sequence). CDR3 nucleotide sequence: TGTGCCTGGAGTAGATCAGGGTTATACGAGCAGTACTTC. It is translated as CAWSRSGLYEQYF. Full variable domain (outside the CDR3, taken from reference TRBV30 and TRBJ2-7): SQTIHQWPATLVQPVGSPLSLECTVEGTSNPNLYWYRQAAGRGLQLLFYSVGIGQISSEVPQNLSASRPQDRQFILSSKKLLLSDSGFYLCAWSRSGLYEQYFGPGTRLTVT.

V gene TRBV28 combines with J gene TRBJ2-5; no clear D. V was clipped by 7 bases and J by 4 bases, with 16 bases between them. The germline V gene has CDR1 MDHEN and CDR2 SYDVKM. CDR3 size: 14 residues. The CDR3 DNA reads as TGTGCCAGCACCCCCAATGAGGCCCCAGAGACCCAGTACTTC. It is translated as CASTPNEAPETQYF.

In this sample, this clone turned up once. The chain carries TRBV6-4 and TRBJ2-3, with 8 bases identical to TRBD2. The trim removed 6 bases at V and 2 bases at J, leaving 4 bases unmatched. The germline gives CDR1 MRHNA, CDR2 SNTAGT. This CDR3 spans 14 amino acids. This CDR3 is CASSAGGPTDTQYF. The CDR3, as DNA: TGTGCCAGCAGCGCGGGGGGCCCCACAGATACGCAGTATTTT.

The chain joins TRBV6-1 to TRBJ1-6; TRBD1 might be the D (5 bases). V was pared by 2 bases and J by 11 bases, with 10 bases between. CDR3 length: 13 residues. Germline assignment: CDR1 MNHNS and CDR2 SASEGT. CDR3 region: CASSENQGAPLHF. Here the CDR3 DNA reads TGTGCCAGCAGTGAAAACCAGGGTGCACCCCTCCACTTT.

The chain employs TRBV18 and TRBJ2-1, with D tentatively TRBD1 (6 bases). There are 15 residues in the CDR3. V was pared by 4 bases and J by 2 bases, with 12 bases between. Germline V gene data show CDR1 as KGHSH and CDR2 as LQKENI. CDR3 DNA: TGTGCCAGCTCACTCCAGGGGCAGACCTACAATGAGCAGTTCTTC. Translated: CASSLQGQTYNEQFF.

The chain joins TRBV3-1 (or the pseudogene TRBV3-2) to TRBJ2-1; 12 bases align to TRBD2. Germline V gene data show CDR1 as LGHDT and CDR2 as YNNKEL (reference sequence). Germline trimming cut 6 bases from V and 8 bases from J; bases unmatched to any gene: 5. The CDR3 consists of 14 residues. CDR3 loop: CASRASGRADEQFF. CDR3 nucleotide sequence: TGTGCCAGCAGGGCTAGCGGGAGGGCCGATGAGCAGTTCTTC.

The CDR3 DNA is TGTGCCAGCAGGGGCGCTTACGGGCCCCAGCATTTT. As protein: CASRGAYGPQHF. This rearrangement joins TRBV6-5 to TRBJ1-5; no reliable D call. V was trimmed by 6 bases and J by 9 bases, leaving 12 bases between them. Germline loops: CDR1 MNHEY, CDR2 SVGAGI. The CDR3 has 12 amino acids.

This chain's CDR3 is CASSPPTSLRETQYF. CDR3 DNA: TGTGCCAGCAGCCCGCCTACTAGTCTAAGAGAGACCCAGTACTTC. The chain couples TRBV7-9 to TRBJ2-5; D is perhaps TRBD2 (5 bases). This CDR3 is built from 15 residues. The V gene lost 5 bases and the J gene lost 4 bases, with 17 bases spanning the gap. Germline loops: CDR1 SEHNR, CDR2 FQNEAQ (reference sequence).

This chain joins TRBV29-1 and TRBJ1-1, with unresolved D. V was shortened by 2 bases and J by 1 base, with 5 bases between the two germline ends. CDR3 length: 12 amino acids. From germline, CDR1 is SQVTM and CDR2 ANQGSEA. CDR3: CSVERQNTEAFF. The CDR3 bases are TGCAGCGTTGAACGGCAGAACACTGAAGCTTTCTTT. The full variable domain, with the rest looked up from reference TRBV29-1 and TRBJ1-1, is SAVISQKPSRDICQRGTSLTIQCQVDSQVTMMFWYRQQPGQSLTLIATANQGSEATYESGFVIDKFPISRPNLTFSTLTVSNMSPEDSSIYLCSVERQNTEAFFGQGTRLTVV.

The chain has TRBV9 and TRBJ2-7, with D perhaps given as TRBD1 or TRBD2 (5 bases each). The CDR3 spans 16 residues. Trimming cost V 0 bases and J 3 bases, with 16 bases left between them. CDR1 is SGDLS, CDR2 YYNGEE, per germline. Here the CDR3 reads CASSVGRAATVYEQYF. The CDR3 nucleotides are TGTGCCAGCAGCGTAGGGCGAGCGGCGACAGTCTACGAGCAGTACTTC.

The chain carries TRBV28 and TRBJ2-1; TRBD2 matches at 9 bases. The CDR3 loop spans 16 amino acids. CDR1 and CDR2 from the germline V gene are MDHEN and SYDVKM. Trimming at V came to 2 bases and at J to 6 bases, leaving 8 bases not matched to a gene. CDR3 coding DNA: TGTGCCAGCAGTTTAGGGACCGGGACTAGCATCAATGAGCAGTTCTTC. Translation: CASSLGTGTSINEQFF.

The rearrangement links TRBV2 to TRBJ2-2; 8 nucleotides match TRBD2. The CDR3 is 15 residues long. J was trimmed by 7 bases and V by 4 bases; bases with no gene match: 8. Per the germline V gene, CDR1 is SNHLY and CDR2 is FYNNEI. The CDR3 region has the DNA TGTGCCAGCAGTGTCAGGGCGGGGGGTATCGGGGAGCTGTTTTTT. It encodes CASSVRAGGIGELFF.

In DNA form, the CDR3 reads TGTGCCAGCAGCTACTCTACCGGGACAGGGGGGAATCAGCCCCAGCATTTT. Its protein product is CASSYSTGTGGNQPQHF. This sequence joins TRBV7-9 and TRBJ1-5; TRBD1 agrees at 11 bases. With V trimmed by 4 bases and J by 4 bases, 9 bases remained unmatched. Germline V lookup: CDR1 SEHNR, CDR2 FQNEAQ (reference sequence). The CDR3 spans 17 residues.